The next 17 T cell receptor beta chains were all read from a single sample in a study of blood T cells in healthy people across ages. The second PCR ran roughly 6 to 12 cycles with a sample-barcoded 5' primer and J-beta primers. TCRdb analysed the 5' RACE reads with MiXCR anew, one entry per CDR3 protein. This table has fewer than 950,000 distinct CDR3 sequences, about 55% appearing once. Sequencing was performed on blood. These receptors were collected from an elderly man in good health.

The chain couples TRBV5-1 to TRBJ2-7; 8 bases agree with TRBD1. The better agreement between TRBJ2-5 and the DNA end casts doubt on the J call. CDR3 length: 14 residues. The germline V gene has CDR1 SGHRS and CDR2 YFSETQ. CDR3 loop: CASSPPDREETQYF. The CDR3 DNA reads TGCGCCAGCAGCCCTCCGGACAGGGAAGAGACCCAGTACTTC.

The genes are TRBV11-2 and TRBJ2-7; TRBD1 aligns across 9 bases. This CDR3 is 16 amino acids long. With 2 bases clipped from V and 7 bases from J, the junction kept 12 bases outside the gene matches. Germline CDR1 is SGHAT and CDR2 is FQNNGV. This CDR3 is CASSLRVTGGRDEQYF. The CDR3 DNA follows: TGTGCCAGCAGCTTAAGAGTGACAGGGGGTAGAGATGAGCAGTACTTC.

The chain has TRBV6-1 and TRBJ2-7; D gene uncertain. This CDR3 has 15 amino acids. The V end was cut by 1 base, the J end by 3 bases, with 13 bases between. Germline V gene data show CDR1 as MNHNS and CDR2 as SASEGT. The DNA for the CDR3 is TGTGCCAGCAGTGAAGGGCCAGCGACCTTCTACGAGCAGTACTTC. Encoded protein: CASSEGPATFYEQYF.

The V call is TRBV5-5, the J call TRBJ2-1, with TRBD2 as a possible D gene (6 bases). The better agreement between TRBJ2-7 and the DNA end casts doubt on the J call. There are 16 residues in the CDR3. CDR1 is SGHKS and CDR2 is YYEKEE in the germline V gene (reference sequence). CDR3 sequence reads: CASSVDGSFSYNEQYF. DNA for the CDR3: TGTGCCAGCAGCGTGGACGGGAGCTTCTCCTACAATGAGCAGTACTTC.

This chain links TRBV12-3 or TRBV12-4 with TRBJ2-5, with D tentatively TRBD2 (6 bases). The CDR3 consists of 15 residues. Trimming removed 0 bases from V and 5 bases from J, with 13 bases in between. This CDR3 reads CASSLAQGRGETQYF. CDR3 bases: TGTGCCAGCAGTTTAGCGCAGGGACGGGGGGAGACCCAGTACTTC.

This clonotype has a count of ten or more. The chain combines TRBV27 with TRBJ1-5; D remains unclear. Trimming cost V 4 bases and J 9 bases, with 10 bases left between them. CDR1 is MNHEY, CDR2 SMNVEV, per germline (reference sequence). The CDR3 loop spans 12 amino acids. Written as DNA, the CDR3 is TGTGCCAGCAGTTCCCCACCGGGGCCCCAGCATTTT. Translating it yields CASSSPPGPQHF.

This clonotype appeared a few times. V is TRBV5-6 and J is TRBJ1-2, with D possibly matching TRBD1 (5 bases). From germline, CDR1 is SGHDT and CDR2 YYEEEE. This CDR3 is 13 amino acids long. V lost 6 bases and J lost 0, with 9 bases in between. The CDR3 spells CASTQGANYGYTF. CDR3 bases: TGTGCCAGCACCCAGGGAGCTAACTATGGCTACACCTTC.

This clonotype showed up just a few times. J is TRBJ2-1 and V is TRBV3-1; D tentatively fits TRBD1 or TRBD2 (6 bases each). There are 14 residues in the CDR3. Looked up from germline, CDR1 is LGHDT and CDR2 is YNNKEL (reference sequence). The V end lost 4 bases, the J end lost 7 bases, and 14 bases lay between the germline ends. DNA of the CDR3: TGTGCCAGCAGCCTTCCAGGGGAGGAAAATGAGCAGTTCTTC. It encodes CASSLPGEENEQFF.

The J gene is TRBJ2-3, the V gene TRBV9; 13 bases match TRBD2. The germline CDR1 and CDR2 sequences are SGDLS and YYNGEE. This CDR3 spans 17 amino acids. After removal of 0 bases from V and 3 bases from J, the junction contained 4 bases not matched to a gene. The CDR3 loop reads CASSVDLTSGRTDTQYF. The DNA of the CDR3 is TGTGCCAGCAGCGTAGATCTGACTAGCGGGAGGACAGATACGCAGTATTTT.

The CDR3 here is CASSPRRLAGGRTDTQYF. The CDR3 DNA is TGTGCCAGCAGCCCTCGTCGACTAGCGGGAGGACGGACAGATACGCAGTATTTT. The rearrangement links TRBV27 to TRBJ2-3; 13 bases line up with TRBD2. In germline, CDR1 is MNHEY, CDR2 SMNVEV (reference sequence). CDR3 length equals 18 residues. Trimming took 6 bases from V and 3 from J; bases not matched to a gene: 12.

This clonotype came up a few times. CDR3 coding DNA: TGCAGTGCTAGAGATCGGCTAGCGGTTCATGAGCAGTTCTTC. This sequence encodes CSARDRLAVHEQFF. The chain joins TRBV20-1 to TRBJ2-1; 7 bases are shared with TRBD2. V lost 0 bases, J lost 8 bases, and 7 bases stayed unmatched. The CDR3 runs 14 residues. Germline CDR1 reads DFQATT; CDR2 reads SNEGSKA (reference sequence).

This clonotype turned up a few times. Here the CDR3 DNA reads TGTGCCAGCACCGCAGAGGGGGGAAGATACGCGTATTTT. It encodes CASTAEGGRYAYF. This sequence joins TRBV7-8 and TRBJ2-3; TRBD1 or TRBD2 may be the D gene (6 bases each). Germline assignment: CDR1 SGHVS and CDR2 FQNEAQ. Trimming pared 7 bases from V and 14 bases from J, leaving 22 bases between. The CDR3 has 13 residues.

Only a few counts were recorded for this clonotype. The chain's CDR3 is CSAPGGISYEQYF. In DNA form, the CDR3 reads TGCAGTGCCCCGGGGGGAATCTCCTACGAGCAGTACTTC. The chain uses TRBV20-1 and TRBJ2-7; 7 bases are shared with TRBD2. Looked up from germline, CDR1 is DFQATT and CDR2 is SNEGSKA (reference sequence). With 6 bases clipped from V and 0 bases from J, the junction kept 5 bases outside the gene matches. CDR3 length: 13 residues.

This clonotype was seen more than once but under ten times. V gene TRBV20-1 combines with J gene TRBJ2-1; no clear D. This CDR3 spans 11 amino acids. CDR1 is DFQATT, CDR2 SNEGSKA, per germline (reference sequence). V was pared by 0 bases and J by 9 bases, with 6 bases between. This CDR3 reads CSARDVGEQFF. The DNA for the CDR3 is TGCAGTGCTAGAGATGTCGGTGAGCAGTTCTTC.

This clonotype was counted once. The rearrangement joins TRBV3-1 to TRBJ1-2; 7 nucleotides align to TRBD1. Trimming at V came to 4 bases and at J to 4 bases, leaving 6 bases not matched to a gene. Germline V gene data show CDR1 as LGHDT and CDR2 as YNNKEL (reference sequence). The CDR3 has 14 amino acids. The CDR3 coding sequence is TGTGCCAGCAGCCCGCTACAGGGGACCTATGGCTACACCTTC. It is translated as CASSPLQGTYGYTF.

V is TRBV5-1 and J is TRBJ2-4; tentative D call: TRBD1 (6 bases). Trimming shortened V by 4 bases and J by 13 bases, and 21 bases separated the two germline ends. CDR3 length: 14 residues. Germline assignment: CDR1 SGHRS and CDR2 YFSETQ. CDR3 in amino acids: CASSVPGAGDEQYF. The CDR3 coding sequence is TGCGCCAGCAGCGTCCCTGGGGCAGGGGATGAGCAGTACTTC.

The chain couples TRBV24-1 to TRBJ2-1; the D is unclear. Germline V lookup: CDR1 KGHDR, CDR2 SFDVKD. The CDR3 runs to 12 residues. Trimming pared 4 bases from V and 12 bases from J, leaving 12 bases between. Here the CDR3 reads CATSDLVGPQFF. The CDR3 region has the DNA TGTGCCACCAGTGACCTCGTTGGGCCGCAGTTCTTC.